What follows are 15 T cell receptor beta chains derived from one specimen sequenced in a study of blood T cell repertoires in COVID-19. Clones were sequenced by immunoSEQ multiplex PCR, and TCRdb holds only the in-frame ones, with some missing. The sample yields 150,000 to 200,000 clones, around 82% seen once. Sequencing was performed on peripheral blood. The receptors originated from a woman aged 80 or over with active or convalescent COVID-19.

The chain is built from TRBV2 and TRBJ2-2; D perhaps matches TRBD2 (5 bases). Germline V gene sequence: CDR1 SNHLY, CDR2 FYNNEI. This CDR3 is built from 13 residues. V lost 4 bases and J lost 6, with 9 bases in between. CDR3 protein: CASSVASSGELFF. The CDR3 DNA follows: TGTGCCAGCAGTGTTGCTAGCTCCGGGGAGCTGTTTTTT. Variable domain in full (rest from reference TRBV2 and TRBJ2-2): EPEVTQTPSHQVTQMGQEVILRCVPISNHLYFYWYRQILGQKVEFLVSFYNNEISEKSEIFDDQFSVERPDGSNFTLKIRSTKLEDSAMYFCASSVASSGELFFGEGSRLTVL.

The genes are TRBV3-1 (or the pseudogene TRBV3-2) and TRBJ2-7; 7 positions match TRBD2. V gave up 1 base and J gave up 2 bases; unmatched junction bases: 5. The CDR3 runs to 15 residues. Germline CDR1 and CDR2: LGHDT and YNNKEL (reference sequence). CDR3 region: CASSQVGGNPYEQYF. In DNA form, the CDR3 reads TGTGCCAGCAGCCAAGTGGGGGGGAACCCCTACGAGCAGTACTTC.

The chain has TRBV5-4 and TRBJ2-2; 12 bases match TRBD2. Trimming took 2 bases from V and 6 from J; bases not matched to a gene: 2. This CDR3 has 15 residues. CDR1 is SGHNT, CDR2 YYREEE, per germline (reference sequence). The CDR3 here is CASSFPSGRAGELFF. The CDR3 DNA reads as TGTGCCAGCAGCTTCCCTAGCGGGAGGGCCGGGGAGCTGTTTTTT. The variable domain in full, with the rest retrieved from reference TRBV5-4 and TRBJ2-2, is ETGVTQSPTHLIKTRGQQVTLRCSSQSGHNTVSWYQQALGQGPQFIFQYYREEENGRGNFPPRFSGLQFPNYSSELNVNALELDDSALYLCASSFPSGRAGELFFGEGSRLTVL.

This clone appeared a single time. The rearrangement links TRBV7-6 to TRBJ1-1; D unclear. The V end was cut by 5 bases, the J end by 1 base, with 17 bases between. The CDR3 length is 16 residues. Germline V gives CDR1 SGHVS, CDR2 FNYEAQ. The CDR3 loop is CASSQSHSNTNTEAFF. CDR3 DNA: TGTGCCAGCAGCCAGAGCCACAGTAATACGAACACTGAAGCTTTCTTT.

V is TRBV10-3 and J is TRBJ1-1; tentatively, D is TRBD1 (5 bases). Trimming took off 6 bases at V and 4 bases at J, with 9 bases between the two ends. Per germline, CDR1 ENHRY and CDR2 SYGVKD. The CDR3 totals 12 residues. The DNA for the CDR3 is TGTGCCATCAGGCAGGGTGGCACTGAAGCTTTCTTT. Encoded protein: CAIRQGGTEAFF.

This clone was observed a few times. V gene TRBV11-2 combines with J gene TRBJ2-1; 7 bases fit TRBD2. The CDR3 length is 16 residues. Trimming took 1 base from V and 3 from J; bases not matched to a gene: 6. Per the germline V gene, CDR1 is SGHAT and CDR2 is FQNNGV. CDR3 loop: CASSLGAGEVYNEQFF. The CDR3 region has the DNA TGTGCCAGCAGCTTAGGGGCGGGAGAGGTCTACAATGAGCAGTTCTTC. The full variable domain, in which reference TRBV11-2 and TRBJ2-1 provide the parts outside the CDR3, is EAGVAQSPRYKIIEKRQSVAFWCNPISGHATLYWYQQILGQGPKLLIQFQNNGVVDDSQLPKDRFSAERLKGVDSTLKIQPAKLEDSAVYLCASSLGAGEVYNEQFFGPGTRLTVL.

The chain links TRBV27 to TRBJ1-1; no reliable D call. The germline V and J ends were trimmed by 6 bases and 2 bases, with 10 bases remaining between them. This CDR3 region has 13 residues. The germline gives CDR1 MNHEY, CDR2 SMNVEV (reference sequence). CDR3 DNA: TGTGCCAGCAGCACTAATATCAACACTGAAGCTTTCTTT. As protein: CASSTNINTEAFF.

V and J are TRBV4-1 and TRBJ1-4; 10 nucleotides align to TRBD1. After removal of 6 bases from V and 8 bases from J, the junction contained 6 bases not matched to a gene. This CDR3 has 14 residues. The V gene's germline CDR1 is MGHRA and CDR2 YSYEKL. CDR3 in DNA: TGCGCCAGCAGACGCGGGACAGGGGAAGAAAAACTGTTTTTT. It encodes CASRRGTGEEKLFF.

This chain links TRBV6-5 with TRBJ1-2, with 7 positions matching TRBD1. Germline CDR1 is MNHEY and CDR2 is SVGAGI. V was pared by 0 bases and J by 2 bases, with 6 bases of the junction left unmatched. CDR3 size: 16 residues. The CDR3 here is CASSYSQQGMNYGYTF. For the CDR3, the DNA is TGTGCCAGCAGTTACTCACAACAGGGGATGAACTATGGCTACACCTTC.

The CDR3 loop reads CASRPLGANYGYTF. CDR3 DNA sequence: TGCGCCAGCAGACCGCTGGGCGCTAACTATGGCTACACCTTC. This chain uses TRBV4-1 with TRBJ1-2; the D is unclear. The CDR3 is made up of 14 amino acids. The germline V gene has CDR1 MGHRA and CDR2 YSYEKL. Trimming cost V 6 bases and J 0 bases, with 11 bases left between them.

This clone has only a few counts. V gene TRBV19 combines with J gene TRBJ2-1, with 7 positions matching TRBD1. With 4 bases clipped from V and 6 bases from J, the junction kept 9 bases outside the gene matches. The CDR3 length is 15 residues. Germline values: CDR1 LNHDA, CDR2 SQIVND (reference sequence). CDR3 sequence reads: CASSTQGVPGNEQFF. The DNA of the CDR3 is TGTGCCAGTAGTACCCAGGGGGTCCCCGGCAATGAGCAGTTCTTC.

This clone showed up just a few times. The V gene is TRBV29-1, the J gene TRBJ2-7; D is ambiguous. CDR3 length equals 13 residues. The V and J ends lost 5 bases and 1 base respectively, with 12 bases between them. Germline values: CDR1 SQVTM, CDR2 ANQGSEA. The CDR3 is CSVFTPRSYEQYF. The CDR3 DNA follows: TGCAGCGTTTTCACCCCCCGGTCCTACGAGCAGTACTTC.

This clone showed up just once. This rearrangement joins TRBV2 to TRBJ2-5, with D hard to call. V was clipped by 4 bases and J by 2 bases, with 8 bases between them. Germline CDR1 reads SNHLY; CDR2 reads FYNNEI. CDR3 length equals 13 residues. The CDR3 loop reads CASSVELQETQYF. Here the CDR3 DNA reads TGTGCCAGCAGTGTAGAGCTGCAAGAGACCCAGTACTTC.

The CDR3 protein is CASSRRQASSYNEQFF. CDR3 coding DNA: TGCGCCAGCAGCAGAAGACAGGCTAGCTCCTACAATGAGCAGTTCTTC. This chain joins TRBV5-1 and TRBJ2-1; TRBD1 might be the D (6 bases). CDR3 size: 16 residues. Germline CDR1 and CDR2: SGHRS and YFSETQ. Trimming took 4 bases from V and 0 from J, leaving 14 bases between them.

This clone was counted a single time. The rearrangement joins TRBV10-3 to TRBJ2-1; TRBD2 matches at 8 bases. This CDR3 region has 13 residues. Trimming took 8 bases from V and 6 from J; bases not matched to a gene: 6. Looked up from germline, CDR1 is ENHRY and CDR2 is SYGVKD. The CDR3 DNA reads as TGTGCCATCCGAGCGGGAGCCCTCAATGAGCAGTTCTTC. Its translation is CAIRAGALNEQFF.